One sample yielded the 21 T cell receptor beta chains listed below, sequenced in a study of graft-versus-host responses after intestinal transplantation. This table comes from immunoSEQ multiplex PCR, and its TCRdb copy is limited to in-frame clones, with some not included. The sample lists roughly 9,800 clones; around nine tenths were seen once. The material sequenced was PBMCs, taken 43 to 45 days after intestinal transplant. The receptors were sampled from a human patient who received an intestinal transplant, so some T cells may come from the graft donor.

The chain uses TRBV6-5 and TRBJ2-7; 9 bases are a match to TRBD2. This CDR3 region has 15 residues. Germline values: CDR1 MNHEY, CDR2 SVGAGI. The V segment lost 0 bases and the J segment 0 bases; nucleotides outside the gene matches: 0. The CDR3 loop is CASSYSSGSSYEQYF. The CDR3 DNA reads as TGTGCCAGCAGTTACTCTAGCGGGAGCTCCTACGAGCAGTACTTC.

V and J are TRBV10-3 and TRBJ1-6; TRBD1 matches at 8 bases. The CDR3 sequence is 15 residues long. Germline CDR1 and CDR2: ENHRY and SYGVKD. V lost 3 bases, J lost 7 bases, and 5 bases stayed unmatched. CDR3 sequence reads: CAISDGDRGNSPLHF. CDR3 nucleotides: TGTGCCATCAGTGACGGAGACAGGGGCAATTCACCCCTCCACTTT.

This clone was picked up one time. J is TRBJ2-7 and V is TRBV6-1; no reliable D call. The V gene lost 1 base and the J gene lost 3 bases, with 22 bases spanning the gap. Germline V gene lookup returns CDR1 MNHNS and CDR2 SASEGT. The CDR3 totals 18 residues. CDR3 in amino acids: CASSEESQVDPLYYEQYF. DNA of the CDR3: TGTGCCAGCAGTGAAGAGAGTCAGGTGGATCCTCTCTACTACGAGCAGTACTTC.

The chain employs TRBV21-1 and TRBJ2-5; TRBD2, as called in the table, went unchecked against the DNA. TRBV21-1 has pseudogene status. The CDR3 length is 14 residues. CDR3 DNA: TGTGCCAGCAGCGACCAGGGTAGCGGGGAGACCCAGTACTTC. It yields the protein CASSDQGSGETQYF.

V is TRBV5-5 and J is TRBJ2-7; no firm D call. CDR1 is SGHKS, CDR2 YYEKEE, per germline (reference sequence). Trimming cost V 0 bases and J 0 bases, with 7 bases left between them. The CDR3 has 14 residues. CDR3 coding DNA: TGTGCCAGCAGCTTGGGCCCGAGCTCCTACGAGCAGTACTTC. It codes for CASSLGPSSYEQYF.

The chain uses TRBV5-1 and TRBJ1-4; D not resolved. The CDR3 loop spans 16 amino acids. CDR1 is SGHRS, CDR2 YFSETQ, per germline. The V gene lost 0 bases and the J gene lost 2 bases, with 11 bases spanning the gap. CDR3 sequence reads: CASSLGVGFTNEKLFF. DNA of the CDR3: TGCGCCAGCAGCTTGGGAGTGGGGTTCACTAATGAAAAACTGTTTTTT.

CDR3 nucleotide sequence: TGTGCCAGCAGTGAACAGGGGGCCTCCCATCGGGGCGAGCAGTACTTC. Translated: CASSEQGASHRGEQYF. This sequence joins TRBV6-1 and TRBJ2-7; TRBD1 matches 8 bases. The ends lost 2 bases at V and 6 bases at J; junction bases unmatched: 12. CDR3 length: 16 residues. Germline assignment: CDR1 MNHNS and CDR2 SASEGT.

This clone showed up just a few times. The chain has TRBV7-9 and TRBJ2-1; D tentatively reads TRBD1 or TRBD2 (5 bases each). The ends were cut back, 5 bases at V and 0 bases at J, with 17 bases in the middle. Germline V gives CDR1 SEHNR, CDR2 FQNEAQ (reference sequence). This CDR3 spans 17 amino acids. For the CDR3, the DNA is TGTGCCAGCAGCCCCGCCCTGGGGACGGCCTCCTACAATGAGCAGTTCTTC. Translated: CASSPALGTASYNEQFF.

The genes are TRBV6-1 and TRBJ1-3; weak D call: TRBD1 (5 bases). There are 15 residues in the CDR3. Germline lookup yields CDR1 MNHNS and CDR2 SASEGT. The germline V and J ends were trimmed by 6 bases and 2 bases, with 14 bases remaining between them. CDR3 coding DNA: TGTGCCAGCAGGCAACAGGCTTTGGCTGGAAACACCATATATTTT. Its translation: CASRQQALAGNTIYF.

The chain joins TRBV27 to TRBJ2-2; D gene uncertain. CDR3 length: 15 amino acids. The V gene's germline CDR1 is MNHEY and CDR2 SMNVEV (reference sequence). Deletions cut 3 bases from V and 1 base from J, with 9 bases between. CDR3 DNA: TGTGCCAGCAGTTTGCGACGCCTGAACACCGGGGAGCTGTTTTTT. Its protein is CASSLRRLNTGELFF.

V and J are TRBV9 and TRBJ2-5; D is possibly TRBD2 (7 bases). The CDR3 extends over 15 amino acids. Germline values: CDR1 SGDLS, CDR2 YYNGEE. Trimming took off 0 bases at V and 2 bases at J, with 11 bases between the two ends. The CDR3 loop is CASSVVGGGQETQYF. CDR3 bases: TGTGCCAGCAGCGTAGTGGGAGGGGGGCAAGAGACCCAGTACTTC.

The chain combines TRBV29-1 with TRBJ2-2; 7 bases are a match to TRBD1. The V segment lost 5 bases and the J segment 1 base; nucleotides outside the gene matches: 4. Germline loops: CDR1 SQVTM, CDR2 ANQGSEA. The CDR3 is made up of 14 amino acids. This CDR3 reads CSVRQGMNTGELFF. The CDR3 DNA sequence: TGCAGCGTTCGACAGGGAATGAACACCGGGGAGCTGTTTTTT.

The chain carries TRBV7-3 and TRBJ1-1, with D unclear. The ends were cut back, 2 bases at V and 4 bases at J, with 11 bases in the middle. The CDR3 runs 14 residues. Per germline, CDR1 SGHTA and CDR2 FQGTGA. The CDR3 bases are TGTGCCAGCAGCTTATCGGTATCTGGCACTGAAGCTTTCTTT. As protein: CASSLSVSGTEAFF.

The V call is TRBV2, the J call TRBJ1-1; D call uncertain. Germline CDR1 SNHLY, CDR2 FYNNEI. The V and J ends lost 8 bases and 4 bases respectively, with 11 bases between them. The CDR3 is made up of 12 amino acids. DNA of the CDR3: TGTGCCAGCTTGCCAGGAAGCACTGAAGCTTTCTTT. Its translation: CASLPGSTEAFF.

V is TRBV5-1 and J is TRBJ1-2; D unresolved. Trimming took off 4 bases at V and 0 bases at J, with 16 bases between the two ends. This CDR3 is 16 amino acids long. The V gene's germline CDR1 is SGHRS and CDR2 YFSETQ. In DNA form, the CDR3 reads TGCGCCAGCAGCAAGAAGATCCCGGGAGCTAACTATGGCTACACCTTC. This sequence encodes CASSKKIPGANYGYTF.

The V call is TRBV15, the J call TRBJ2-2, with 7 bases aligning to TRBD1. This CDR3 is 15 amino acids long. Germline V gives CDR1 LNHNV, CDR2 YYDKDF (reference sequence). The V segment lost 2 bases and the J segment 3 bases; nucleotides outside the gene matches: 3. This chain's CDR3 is CATSRQGVYTGELFF. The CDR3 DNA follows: TGTGCCACCAGCAGACAGGGGGTTTACACCGGGGAGCTGTTTTTT.

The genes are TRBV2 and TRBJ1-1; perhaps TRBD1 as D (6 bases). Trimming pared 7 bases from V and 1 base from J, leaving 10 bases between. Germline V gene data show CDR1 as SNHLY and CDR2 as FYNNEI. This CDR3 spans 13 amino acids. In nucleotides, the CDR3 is TGTGCCAGCAACCCACAGGGGAACACTGAAGCTTTCTTT. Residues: CASNPQGNTEAFF.

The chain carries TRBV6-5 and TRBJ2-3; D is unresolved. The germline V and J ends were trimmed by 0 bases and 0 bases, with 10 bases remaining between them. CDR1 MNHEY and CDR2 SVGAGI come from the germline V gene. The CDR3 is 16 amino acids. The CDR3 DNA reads TGTGCCAGCAGTTACTCGGTGGGATCTAGCACAGATACGCAGTATTTT. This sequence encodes CASSYSVGSSTDTQYF.

The CDR3 coding sequence is TGCGCCAGCAGTGTAGACAGGTGGGGTTCCTACGAGCAGTACTTC. It translates to CASSVDRWGSYEQYF. The chain combines TRBV10-2 with TRBJ2-7, with D possibly being TRBD1 (6 bases). Trimming left V 4 bases short and J 1 base short, with 14 bases between. Germline CDR1 is WSHSY and CDR2 is SAAADI. This CDR3 contains 15 residues.

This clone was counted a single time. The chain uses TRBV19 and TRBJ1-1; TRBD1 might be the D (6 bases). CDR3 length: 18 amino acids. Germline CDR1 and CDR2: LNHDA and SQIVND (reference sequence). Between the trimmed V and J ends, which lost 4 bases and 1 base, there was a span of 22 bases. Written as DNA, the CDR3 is TGTGCCAGTAGTAGAGTTAGGGGGACGGGGGGTACGAACACTGAAGCTTTCTTT. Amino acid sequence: CASSRVRGTGGTNTEAFF.

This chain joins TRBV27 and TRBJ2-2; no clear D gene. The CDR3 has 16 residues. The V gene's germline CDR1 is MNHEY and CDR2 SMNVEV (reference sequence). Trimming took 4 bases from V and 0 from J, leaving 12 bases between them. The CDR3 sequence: CASSSYGTPNTGELFF. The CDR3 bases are TGTGCCAGCAGTTCCTACGGAACCCCGAACACCGGGGAGCTGTTTTTT.